This record looks at one TCR beta chain sequence and its context. This specimen includes other DNA sequences encoding the same CDR3. This entry belongs to a study of cytomegalovirus exposure and HLA in healthy donors. The CDR3 extends over 14 amino acids. The germline V gene has CDR1 MNHNS and CDR2 SASEGT. The trim removed 6 bases at V and 7 bases at J, leaving 9 bases unmatched. Use of 60 Vbeta and 13 Jbeta primers characterized the PCR. Assay: immunoSEQ multiplex PCR; the TCRdb copy retains only in-frame clones and omits some. The sample yields around 130,000 clones, 88% seen once. The sequenced material came from PBMCs. The receptor's source is a woman aged 40 to 55 in good health and CMV-seronegative. The chain has TRBV6-1 and TRBJ2-1, with 7 nucleotides matching TRBD1. The CDR3, as DNA: TGTGCCAGCAGATTGACAGGGCAAAAGAATGAGCAGTTCTTC. Translated, it gives CASRLTGQKNEQFF.